This T cell receptor (beta chain) was sequenced in a study of blood T cell repertoires in COVID-19. Looking at the study overall: Italy, Spain and the United States were the sources of the convalescent and acute COVID-19 samples.

The authors' processing: Reference gene primers were amplified, and this amplification served to estimate nucleated cell counts. Repertoires were generated with immunoSEQ multiplex PCR, while TCRdb's copy carries only in-frame clones and drops some. The V and J calls and the clone size are those of that table, but D and trimming were determined from the DNA. Of around 340,000 clones detected, approximately 86% appear once; the ten largest clones hold just over 7%. CDR3 length: 18 amino acids. V was cut by 4 bases and J by 0 bases, with 20 bases left in between. The V gene's germline CDR1 is SGDLS and CDR2 YYNGEE.

The sequence derives from a woman in her fifties or sixties with COVID-19, enrolled during active disease. The chain recombines TRBV9 with TRBJ2-1, with D maybe TRBD1 (6 bases). Input material: peripheral blood. CDR3 sequence: CASSLRLRGTSSYNEQFF. The DNA for the CDR3 is TGTGCCAGCAGCCTCCGTCTGAGGGGGACGAGCTCCTACAATGAGCAGTTCTTC.